The source of this TCR beta chain is a study of regulatory T cells in long-lasting Graves disease. Whole-study context: Those Graves' patients who were newly diagnosed had been on antithyroid drugs under 3 months. Study-wide results and caveats: Gene preferences differed: TRBV28, TRBJ1-2, TRBJ2-5 in persistent cases.

Per the germline V gene, CDR1 is KGHSH and CDR2 is LQKENI. Trimming cost V 4 bases and J 4 bases; bases outside gene matches: 10. The CDR3 consists of 16 residues. Time point defined: newly diagnosed GD, antithyroid drugs for less than 3 months. The TCR library used RNA extracted from PBMCs. This clonotype was picked up many times. Its antigen is still unknown. Building the TCR beta libraries relied on iRepertoire HTBI primers, and CDR3 regions underwent Arm-PCR. Using its own MiXCR run on the multiplex PCR reads, TCRdb lists one record per CDR3 protein. This sample carries some 250,000 distinct CDR3 sequences, around 18% of them seen once, and the ten largest clones take roughly a fifth.

The sequenced sample was peripheral blood mononuclear cells (PBMCs), obtained at new diagnosis, from a patient treated with antithyroid drugs. This receptor was identified in a female donor with Graves disease. This chain links TRBV18 with TRBJ1-1; TRBD1 aligns across 9 bases. The CDR3 is CASSQGGGTGSTEAFF. The CDR3 DNA is TGTGCCAGCTCACAAGGAGGGGGGACAGGGAGCACTGAAGCTTTCTTT.